This T cell receptor (beta chain) is drawn from a study of tumor-infiltrating lymphocytes in localized non-small cell lung cancer. Study-wide results and caveats: Not all patients were TCR sequenced, owing to tissue quantity. IM1 and IM2 tumors showed no difference in T-cell fraction. Different pieces of the same tissue were used for each assay.

Method: immunoSEQ multiplex PCR; TCRdb's copy keeps in-frame clones and lacks some. The table shows 9,500 to 15,000 clones, with around 86% occurring only once. This CDR3 spans 13 amino acids. CDR1 is LNHDA and CDR2 is SQIVND in the germline V gene (reference sequence). V was clipped by 5 bases and J by 0 bases, with 7 bases between them. Remarks on this clone: Its target is not known.

The V and J genes are TRBV19 and TRBJ1-2; D uncertain. The sequence was collected from a human donor with non-small cell lung cancer. Sequencing was performed on lung tumor tissue. The CDR3 nucleotides are TGTGCCAGTAGTTTCTCAGCTAACTATGGCTACACCTTC. It encodes CASSFSANYGYTF.